These 19 T cell receptor beta chains share one sample of origin, sequenced in a study of cytomegalovirus exposure and HLA in healthy donors. The assay was immunoSEQ multiplex PCR, and TCRdb's table has in-frame clones only and misses some. The table shows 150,000 to 200,000 clones, with 80% to 90% occurring only once. Input material: PBMCs. These receptors all come from a woman in her 30s in good health and CMV-seropositive.

The V and J genes are TRBV7-8 and TRBJ2-7, with 8 positions matching TRBD2. CDR1 SGHVS and CDR2 FQNEAQ come from the germline V gene. Trimming cost V 4 bases and J 5 bases; bases outside gene matches: 4. The CDR3 runs to 13 residues. As DNA, the CDR3 is TGTGCCAGCAGCTCGCGGGAGGTTAACGAGCAGTACTTC. Its translation: CASSSREVNEQYF.

The rearrangement joins TRBV7-8 to TRBJ2-7; 7 bases agree with TRBD2. CDR1 and CDR2 from the germline V gene are SGHVS and FQNEAQ. The CDR3 length is 17 residues. The V gene end was trimmed by 2 bases and the J gene end by 2 bases; junction bases not matched to a gene: 12. CDR3 protein: CASSLNAYVTSAYEQYF. Written as DNA, the CDR3 is TGTGCCAGCAGCTTAAATGCGTATGTTACTAGCGCCTACGAGCAGTACTTC.

The chain carries TRBV7-2 and TRBJ1-2; possibly TRBD1 for D (5 bases). CDR1 is SGHTA, CDR2 FQGNSA, per germline. The germline V and J ends were trimmed by 5 bases and 2 bases, with 18 bases remaining between them. This CDR3 spans 16 amino acids. The CDR3 bases are TGTGCCAGCAGCGCGGGGCCGGCACGACCAAACTATGGCTACACCTTC. Protein: CASSAGPARPNYGYTF. Drawing the rest from reference TRBV7-2 and TRBJ1-2, the complete variable domain is GAGVSQSPSNKVTEKGKDVELRCDPISGHTALYWYRQSLGQGLEFLIYFQGNSAPDKSGLPSDRFSAERTGGSVSTLTIQRTQQEDSAVYLCASSAGPARPNYGYTFGSGTRLTVV.

The rearrangement joins TRBV6-1 to TRBJ2-1; D ambiguous. CDR1 MNHNS and CDR2 SASEGT come from the germline V gene. The CDR3 length is 12 residues. With 1 base removed from V and 13 bases from J, the gap between germline ends came to 11 bases. In DNA form, the CDR3 reads TGTGCCAGCAGTGAAGGTACGCGTTCCCAGTTCTTC. Protein: CASSEGTRSQFF.

The chain carries TRBV27 and TRBJ2-1; 15 bases line up with TRBD2. Germline V gives CDR1 MNHEY, CDR2 SMNVEV (reference sequence). The V segment lost 3 bases and the J segment 4 bases; nucleotides outside the gene matches: 7. This CDR3 contains 18 residues. DNA of the CDR3: TGTGCCAGCAGTTTCGGACTAGCGGGAGGGCAGAATTACAATGAGCAGTTCTTC. Its translation is CASSFGLAGGQNYNEQFF.

The chain employs TRBV28 and TRBJ2-2; 9 nucleotides line up with TRBD1. The V segment lost 8 bases and the J segment 6 bases; nucleotides outside the gene matches: 10. CDR3 length: 15 amino acids. In germline, CDR1 is MDHEN, CDR2 SYDVKM. The CDR3 DNA reads as TGTGCCAGCGCCCGGGACAGGGATGGTTCCGGGGAGCTGTTTTTT. Translating gives CASARDRDGSGELFF.

CDR3: CASSLTAGQGNEQFF. CDR3 coding DNA: TGTGCCAGCAGCTTAACGGCCGGACAGGGCAATGAGCAGTTCTTC. The chain employs TRBV11-2 and TRBJ2-1; 8 nucleotides match TRBD1. CDR1 is SGHAT, CDR2 FQNNGV, per germline. J lost 6 bases, V lost 2 bases, and 6 bases had no gene match. There are 15 residues in the CDR3.

This chain connects TRBV6-1 to TRBJ2-2; weak D call: TRBD1 (6 bases). Trimming stripped 6 bases from V and 5 bases from J, with 16 bases between. The CDR3 totals 15 residues. CDR1 and CDR2 from the germline V gene are MNHNS and SASEGT. The CDR3 nucleotides read TGTGCCAGCAGACTTCGGCCAGGGGAGACCGGGGAGCTGTTTTTT. Its translation is CASRLRPGETGELFF.

The CDR3 loop is CASSRTSLYGYTF. Here the CDR3 DNA reads TGTGCCAGCAGCCGGACATCATTGTATGGCTACACCTTC. The chain employs TRBV9 and TRBJ1-2; possible D gene TRBD1, 5 bases. CDR3 length: 13 amino acids. Germline loops: CDR1 SGDLS, CDR2 YYNGEE. Trimming stripped 4 bases from V and 5 bases from J, with 12 bases between.

The chain links TRBV19 to TRBJ2-6; D remains unclear. Germline V gene lookup returns CDR1 LNHDA and CDR2 SQIVND (reference sequence). The V and J ends lost 3 bases and 12 bases respectively, with 18 bases between them. CDR3 length: 15 amino acids. CDR3 sequence: CASSIAAFGASVLTF. CDR3 DNA sequence: TGTGCCAGTAGTATTGCCGCTTTTGGAGCTAGCGTCCTGACTTTC.

The chain combines TRBV7-6 with TRBJ1-2; no clear D. Trimming stripped 5 bases from V and 6 bases from J, with 10 bases between. CDR3 length: 12 amino acids. CDR1 and CDR2 (germline): SGHVS, FNYEAQ. The CDR3 spells CASSPLDHGYTF. CDR3 in DNA: TGTGCCAGCAGCCCCTTAGATCATGGCTACACCTTC.

The V gene is TRBV15, the J gene TRBJ1-4; possibly TRBD1 for D (6 bases). CDR1 is LNHNV and CDR2 is YYDKDF in the germline V gene (reference sequence). This CDR3 has 16 residues. Between the trimmed V and J ends, which lost 3 bases and 2 bases, there was a span of 13 bases. CDR3 residues: CATSRAPGGTNEKLFF. CDR3 nucleotides: TGTGCCACCAGCAGGGCTCCTGGGGGCACTAATGAAAAACTGTTTTTT.

The table lists this clone with a count of one. J is TRBJ1-5 and V is TRBV18; D not resolved. V lost 2 bases and J 9 bases, leaving 11 bases between the germline ends. Germline CDR1 and CDR2: KGHSH and LQKENI. The CDR3 totals 13 residues. In DNA form, the CDR3 reads TGTGCCAGCTCACCAGTTCCGGAGGCGCCCCAGCATTTT. Encoded protein: CASSPVPEAPQHF. Using reference TRBV18 and TRBJ1-5 for the parts outside the CDR3, the full variable domain is NAGVMQNPRHLVRRRGQEARLRCSPMKGHSHVYWYRQLPEEGLKFMVYLQKENIIDESGMPKERFSAEFPKEGPSILRIQQVVRGDSAAYFCASSPVPEAPQHFGDGTRLSIL.

This chain links TRBV2 with TRBJ2-1; 8 nucleotides agree with TRBD1. Unmatched junction bases numbered 13, after V lost 1 base and J lost 8 bases. Germline V CDR1 and CDR2: SNHLY, FYNNEI. The CDR3 spans 17 residues. Here the CDR3 reads CASSEGAGGTFLDEQFF. Here the CDR3 DNA reads TGTGCCAGCAGTGAAGGGGCAGGGGGCACCTTTTTGGATGAGCAGTTCTTC.

V is TRBV5-1 and J is TRBJ1-2, with D perhaps TRBD1 (5 bases). V was clipped by 3 bases and J by 6 bases, with 15 bases between them. The CDR3 runs to 14 residues. CDR1 and CDR2 (germline): SGHRS, YFSETQ. The CDR3 here is CASSSQGDWNGYTF. CDR3 DNA: TGCGCCAGCAGCTCCCAGGGCGATTGGAATGGCTACACCTTC.

The J gene is TRBJ1-2, the V gene TRBV29-1; a possible D gene is TRBD1 (5 bases). Deletions cut 3 bases from V and 4 bases from J, with 12 bases between. Germline CDR1 and CDR2: SQVTM and ANQGSEA. This CDR3 region has 13 residues. The DNA of the CDR3 is TGCAGCGTTGACGACAGCCTCACCTATGGCTACACCTTC. Amino acid sequence: CSVDDSLTYGYTF.

J is TRBJ2-1 and V is TRBV7-8; 13 bases align to TRBD2. Germline V gene sequence: CDR1 SGHVS, CDR2 FQNEAQ. The trim removed 1 base at V and 0 bases at J, leaving 9 bases unmatched. The CDR3 loop spans 20 amino acids. CDR3 amino acids: CASSLDWGLAGLSSYNEQFF. The CDR3 DNA reads TGTGCCAGCAGCTTAGACTGGGGACTAGCGGGATTAAGCTCCTACAATGAGCAGTTCTTC.

The rearrangement uses TRBV25-1 and TRBJ2-1; 9 nucleotides match TRBD2. The germline V gene has CDR1 MGHDK and CDR2 SYGVNS. V gave up 2 bases and J gave up 2 bases; unmatched junction bases: 4. The length of the CDR3 is 16 residues. This chain's CDR3 is CASSEEVAGAYNEQFF. CDR3 DNA: TGTGCCAGCAGTGAAGAGGTAGCGGGGGCCTACAATGAGCAGTTCTTC.

The chain employs TRBV29-1 and TRBJ2-3; the D gene is possibly TRBD2 (5 bases). Trimming cost V 5 bases and J 6 bases, with 12 bases left between them. Germline V gene sequence: CDR1 SQVTM, CDR2 ANQGSEA. The CDR3 contains 12 residues. The CDR3: CSVREWQDTQYF. The DNA for the CDR3 is TGCAGCGTTAGGGAGTGGCAGGATACGCAGTATTTT.